This entry describes one T cell receptor (beta chain). It lacks a known antigen. The sample holds no much larger clone one base away, and base qualities are not on file. This entry is derived from a study of T-cell reconstitution after alpha-beta-depleted transplantation in children (dated by TCRdb to between 2015 and 2016). With respect to the entire study: T-cell immune reconstitution after TCRalphabeta/CD19-depleted allogeneic hematopoietic cell transplantation in children was quantitatively tracked in the study by means of TCR repertoire profiling.

Library preparation employed PCR. Sequencing was performed on an Illumina HiSeq 2500. Molecular barcoding was employed in the preparation of TCR libraries, with unique molecular identifiers being used to normalize TCRbeta repertoire quantification. TCRdb itself trimmed the public reads at Q25 with fastp, ran MiXCR and retained productive beta chains. Each record represents a unique CDR3 protein, reported with the most common genes and DNA among its rows. This sample gives around 370,000 distinct CDR3 sequences in total; 9% to 12% of them show up just once. Around 2.3% of the sample is held by the ten biggest clonotypes. The TCR originated in a human donor who donated a stem cell graft to a child with acute lymphoblastic leukemia. The starting material was PBMCs from the stem cell graft donor, obtained from the stem cell graft.

The CDR3 protein is CSVGTSGRANEQFF. The nucleotide sequence is TGCAGCGTTGGGACTAGCGGGAGGGCCAATGAGCAGTTCTTC. Here the chain combines TRBV29-1 and TRBJ2-1, and 15 bases in between align with TRBD2. The CDR3 covers 14 residues, taking in both the cysteine and the phenylalanine. Just the 42-base CDR3 DNA is kept, in frame starting at base 1. CDR1 and CDR2 are read off the germline V gene as SQVTM and ANQGSEA. Clipping removes 4 bases from V and 6 bases from J, with 1 as the unmatched junction base count.